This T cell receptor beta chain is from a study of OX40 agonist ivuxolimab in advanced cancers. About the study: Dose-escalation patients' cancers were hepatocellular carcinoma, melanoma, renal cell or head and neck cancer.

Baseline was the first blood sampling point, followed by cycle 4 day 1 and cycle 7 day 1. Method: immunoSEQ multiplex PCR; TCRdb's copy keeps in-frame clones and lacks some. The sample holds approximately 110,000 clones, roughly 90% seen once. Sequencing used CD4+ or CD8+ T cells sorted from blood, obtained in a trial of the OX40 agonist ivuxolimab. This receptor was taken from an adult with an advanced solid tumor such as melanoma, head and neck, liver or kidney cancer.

The CDR3 is CASGLGIAGGNTGELFF. DNA of the CDR3: TGTGCTAGTGGTTTGGGTATAGCGGGAGGGAACACCGGGGAGCTGTTTTTT. This chain connects TRBV12-5 to TRBJ2-2, with 10 bases lining up with TRBD2. Germline V gene sequence: CDR1 LGHNT, CDR2 FRNRAP. V gave up 1 base and J gave up 1 base; unmatched junction bases: 3. This CDR3 is built from 17 residues.